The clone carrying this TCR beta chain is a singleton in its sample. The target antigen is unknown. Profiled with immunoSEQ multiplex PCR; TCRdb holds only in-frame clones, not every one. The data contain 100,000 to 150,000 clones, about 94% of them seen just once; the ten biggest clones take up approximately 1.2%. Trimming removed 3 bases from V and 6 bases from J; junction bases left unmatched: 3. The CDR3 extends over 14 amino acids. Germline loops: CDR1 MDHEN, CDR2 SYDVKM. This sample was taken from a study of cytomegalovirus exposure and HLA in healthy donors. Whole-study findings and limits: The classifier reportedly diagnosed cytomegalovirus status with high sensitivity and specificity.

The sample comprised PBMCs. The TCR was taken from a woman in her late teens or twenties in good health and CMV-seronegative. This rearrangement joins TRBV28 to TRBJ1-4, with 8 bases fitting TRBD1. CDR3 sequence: CASSLSGGDEKLFF. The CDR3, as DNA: TGTGCCAGCAGTTTGTCAGGGGGCGATGAAAAACTGTTTTTT. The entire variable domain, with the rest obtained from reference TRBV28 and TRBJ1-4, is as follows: DVKVTQSSRYLVKRTGEKVFLECVQDMDHENMFWYRQDPGLGLRLIYFSYDVKMKEKGDIPEGYSVSREKKERFSLILESASTNQTSMYLCASSLSGGDEKLFFGSGTQLSVL.